This TCR beta chain comes out of a study of CD8+CD57+ T cells in acquired aplastic anemia (dated by TCRdb to between 2017 and 2018). Some background on the complete study: DNA extracted from sorted CD4+ and CD8+ cells had a mean of about 3.2 ug, with a range of roughly 0.17 to 30 ug. For healthy donor samples, the average read count was around 10 million for CD4+ cells and 11 million to 14 million for CD8+ cells. The research as a whole found: Some 30 CD8+ CDR3 sequences were found to be shared between patients and controls, but these sequences appeared to be highly expressed in patients and within the immunodominant clones of the patients. No significant difference in CD8+ Simpson's diversity was found between patients and healthy controls (P=0.060).

The study deep-sequenced TCR repertoires of sorted CD4+ and CD8+ blood T cells from severe aplastic anemia patients and healthy subjects. Ficoll-Paque density gradient centrifugation was used to isolate peripheral blood mononuclear cells. CD4+ and CD8+ T cells were sorted by FACS or magnetic beads before DNA extraction. Spanning cysteine to phenylalanine, the CDR3 consists of 15 amino acids. The read is trimmed to its CDR3 DNA, 45 bases read in frame from base 1. V gives up 4 bases and J gives up 0 bases, and the segment between their germline ends measures 10 bases. Based on the germline V gene (reference sequence), the CDR1 and CDR2 sequences are LNHNV and YYDKDF. This clonotype has just a few counts. No antigen is known for it. Base quality data are lacking; no much larger clone is found one base away. Genomic DNA served as template for TCR beta VDJ combination and CDR3 sequence profiling. An Illumina HiSeq 2000 was the platform used for TCR repertoire sequencing. Regarding the original processing steps: Repertoires were assessed using TRBV/TRBJ rearrangement plots, CDR3 size and DJ length profiles, and Simpson's diversity index. The most abundant DNA sequence in the deep sequencing data was defined as the immunodominant clone. CDR3 amino acid sequences were checked for sharing across subjects and were also compared against the VDJdb database and published repertoires. The raw public data were reprocessed by TCRdb itself: fastp quality trimming at Q25, MiXCR clonotype calling, in-frame beta chains only. Each entry merges the rows of one CDR3 protein and shows their most common DNA and genes. TCRdb, not the original authors, processed these V and J calls. This sample holds more than 100,000 distinct CDR3 sequences; 40% to 45% were observed only once. Together, the top ten hold 8% to 9% of the sample.

This clonotype was obtained from a human donor in good health, serving as a control. Specimen: sorted CD4+, CD8+, or CD8+CD57+ T cells (not recorded which) from PBMCs. The V and J segments used are TRBV15 and TRBJ2-1, with no D gene named confidently. The sequenced DNA: TGTGCCACCAGCATGACTGTAAGCTCCTACAATGAGCAGTTCTTC. This translates into CATSMTVSSYNEQFF.